A selection of T cell receptor beta chains follows, all from one sample in a study of blood T cells in healthy people across ages. TCRdb passed the 5' RACE reads through MiXCR, listing each CDR3 protein once. The sample lists 1.5 million to 2 million distinct CDR3 sequences, about 50% occurring once. The sample consisted of blood. These receptors were obtained from a woman between 40 and 55 years old in good health. Both conserved end residues are part of each CDR3. D genes are given only for firm matches. Size tells how often a clone was seen (once, few, many) or the class of an expanded clone, and some rows leave it out.

V,size,D,J,DNA,CDR3
TRBV5-1,once,.,TRBJ1-4,TGCGCCAGCAGCTTTGGGTCGGGATCGGTCCCCCAAGAAAAACTGTTTTTT,CASSFGSGSVPQEKLFF
TRBV10-2,.,TRBD2,TRBJ2-3,TGCGCCAGCAGTGAGGCGACTAGCGGAACAGATACGCAGTATTTT,CASSEATSGTDTQYF
TRBV29-1,few,TRBD1,TRBJ2-7,TGCAGCGTGGCAACAGGGGGAGACAGGTACGAGCAGTACTTC,CSVATGGDRYEQYF
TRBV5-1,.,.,TRBJ2-1,TGCGCCAGCAGCGCGGTGCGGCAGTCCTCCTACAATGAGCAGTTCTTC,CASSAVRQSSYNEQFF
TRBV5-1,.,TRBD1,TRBJ2-7,TGCGCCAGCAGCGTTCAGGGGGCGGTCTACGAGCAGTACTTC,CASSVQGAVYEQYF
TRBV6-2/TRBV6-3,.,.,TRBJ1-2,TGTGCCAGCAGTAAGACAGATAACTATGGCTACACCTTC,CASSKTDNYGYTF
TRBV24-1,.,.,TRBJ2-3,TGTGCCACCAGTGAGCGGAGCACAGATACGCAGTATTTT,CATSERSTDTQYF
TRBV20-1,.,.,TRBJ2-3,TGCAGCCTTAGGGGTATCACAGATACGCAGTATTTT,CSLRGITDTQYF
TRBV10-1,few,TRBD1,TRBJ2-7,TGCGCCAGCAGTGGAAGGACAGGGGAGTATTACGAGCAGTACTTC,CASSGRTGEYYEQYF
TRBV5-1,.,.,TRBJ1-3,TGCGCCAGCAGCTTGGTTGGGGACATCTCTGGAAACACCATATATTTT,CASSLVGDISGNTIYF
TRBV6-2/TRBV6-3,once,.,TRBJ2-1,TGTGCCAGCAATCCGACACCCGGGGTCGACAATGAGCAGTTCTTC,CASNPTPGVDNEQFF
TRBV18,.,.,TRBJ2-5,TGTGCCAGCTCACCACGGATGTGGGAGACCCAGTACTTC,CASSPRMWETQYF
TRBV28,once,.,TRBJ1-1,TGTGCCAGCAGTCTATCCCCCGCCGGAGCTGAAGCTTTCTTT,CASSLSPAGAEAFF
TRBV5-5,few,.,TRBJ2-5,TGTGCCAGCAGCGCGGACTACGTGGATGAGACCCAGTACTTC,CASSADYVDETQYF
TRBV12-3/TRBV12-4,few,.,TRBJ2-7,TGTGCCAGCAGTCTCCGGGGGGGGGACAGGGCCTACGAGCAGTACTTC,CASSLRGGDRAYEQYF
TRBV4-3,.,.,TRBJ2-2,TGCGCCAGCAGTCAGACACGAAACACCGGGGAGCTGTTTTTT,CASSQTRNTGELFF
TRBV12-3/TRBV12-4,few,.,TRBJ2-7,TGTGCCAGCAGTTTAATGGGCTCTACAATTCACGAGCAGTACTTC,CASSLMGSTIHEQYF
TRBV27,.,TRBD2,TRBJ2-3,TGTGCCAGCAGTTCGTGGCTAGCGGGGGCGCAGGATACGCAGTATTTT,CASSSWLAGAQDTQYF
TRBV7-3,once,.,TRBJ2-2,TGTGCCAGCAGCTTAATGGGGGGCGTTGGCACCGGGGAGCTGTTTTTT,CASSLMGGVGTGELFF
TRBV7-9,.,.,TRBJ2-4,TGTGCCAGCAGCTTGGGCCAGAATTTAAACATTCAGTACTTC,CASSLGQNLNIQYF
TRBV7-2,.,TRBD2,TRBJ2-3,TGTACCAGCAGCTTATCTAGCGGACCAGATACGCAGTATTTT,CTSSLSSGPDTQYF
TRBV4-2,.,TRBD1,TRBJ2-3,TGTGCCAGCAGCCATAAAACAGGGGGCGCAGGTACGCAGTATTTT,CASSHKTGGAGTQYF
TRBV4-2,few,TRBD2,TRBJ2-3,TGTGCCAGCAGCCAGGGACTAGCGGGGGCCCGCACAGATACGCAGTATTTT,CASSQGLAGARTDTQYF
TRBV7-2,few,TRBD1,TRBJ1-2,TGTGCCAGCAGCTCAGATTTTAGACAGGGGGCGTTCGATGGCTACACCTTC,CASSSDFRQGAFDGYTF
TRBV28,.,.,TRBJ1-1,TGTGCCAGCAGTTTGGAGGGAAGAAACACTGAAGCTTTCTTT,CASSLEGRNTEAFF
TRBV4-3,.,TRBD1,TRBJ2-1,TGCGCCAGCAGCCACCTAAGTGGGACAGCCAACAATGAGCAGTTCTTC,CASSHLSGTANNEQFF
TRBV20-1,few,TRBD1,TRBJ2-3,TGCAGTGCTAGAGCCGGACAGGGGGAAGATACGCAGTATTTT,CSARAGQGEDTQYF
TRBV6-5,.,TRBD1,TRBJ2-7,TGTGCCAGCAAACAACCGGGACAGGGGGCAGGCGAGCAGTACTTC,CASKQPGQGAGEQYF
TRBV29-1,.,TRBD1,TRBJ2-5,TGCAGCGCGGGACAGGGAGTACAAGAGACCCAGTACTTC,CSAGQGVQETQYF
TRBV7-2,.,.,TRBJ2-7,TGTGCCAGCAGCTTAGGCCCAGGGACTTCCTACGAGCAGTACTTC,CASSLGPGTSYEQYF
TRBV20-1,.,.,TRBJ1-1,TGCAGTGCTCCTCGGACGGGAACCATGAACACTGAAGCTTTCTTT,CSAPRTGTMNTEAFF
TRBV6-2/TRBV6-3,.,.,TRBJ2-3,TGTGCCAGCACCGGCCAGGGGATCCCCCTTGGTACGCAGTATTTT,CASTGQGIPLGTQYF
TRBV5-5,few,TRBD1,TRBJ2-7,TGTGCCAGCAGCTTGCCCGGGACAGGCCCCTACGAGCAGTACTTC,CASSLPGTGPYEQYF
TRBV6-2/TRBV6-3,few,.,TRBJ1-2,TGTGCCAGCAGTTACGAGCTTAACTATGGCTACACCTTC,CASSYELNYGYTF
TRBV20-1,.,TRBD2,TRBJ2-7,TGCAGTGCCGCGGGGGGTCGCTCCTACGAGCAGTACTTC,CSAAGGRSYEQYF
TRBV7-2,.,.,TRBJ2-1,TGTGCCAGCAGCTTCACGGGGCCCTCCTACAATGAGCAGTTCTTC,CASSFTGPSYNEQFF
TRBV6-2/TRBV6-3,.,.,TRBJ2-6,TGTGCCAGCAAACCCAGGGTACCCTCTGGGGCCAACGTCCTGACTTTC,CASKPRVPSGANVLTF
TRBV20-1,.,.,TRBJ1-2,TGCAGTGCTAGAGATCGGGGCTATAACTATGGCTACACCTTC,CSARDRGYNYGYTF
TRBV24-1,few,.,TRBJ1-2,TGTGCCACCAGTGATGCAGCGGACGGACACTATGGCTACACCTTC,CATSDAADGHYGYTF
TRBV10-3,.,TRBD1,TRBJ2-5,TGTGCCATCAGTGAAGGGGGCGGATTCGAGACCCAGTACTTC,CAISEGGGFETQYF
TRBV12-3/TRBV12-4,few,TRBD1,TRBJ1-5,TGTGCCAGCAGTTCGGGGACAGGGTATAGCAATCAGCCCCAGCATTTT,CASSSGTGYSNQPQHF
TRBV7-8,.,.,TRBJ2-7,TGTGCCAGCAGCTTATTTCAGACAGATTCCTACGAGCAGTACTTC,CASSLFQTDSYEQYF
TRBV2,.,TRBD1,TRBJ2-5,TGTGCCAGCAGGGATCGACAGGGATTGGAGACCCAGTACTTC,CASRDRQGLETQYF
TRBV18,.,TRBD2,TRBJ2-1,TGTGCCAGCTCACCCTACGACTCCGGCGGGGGGGCTAATGAGCAGTTCTTC,CASSPYDSGGGANEQFF
TRBV7-2,few,.,TRBJ1-2,TGTGCCAGCAGCTTAGTCGGAGGGGGGGAATATGGCTACACCTTC,CASSLVGGGEYGYTF
TRBV27,.,.,TRBJ1-4,TGTGCCAGCAGTTTAAACCCCGACATCGAAAAACTGTTTTTT,CASSLNPDIEKLFF
TRBV12-3/TRBV12-4,.,.,TRBJ2-5,TGTGCGGTAAAGGGGATCCAAGAGACCCAGTACTTC,CAVKGIQETQYF
TRBV29-1,few,TRBD1,TRBJ1-2,TGCAGCGTTGAGGACAGGGGGCATGACTATGGCTACACCTTC,CSVEDRGHDYGYTF
TRBV5-6,once,TRBD1,TRBJ2-5,TGTGCCAGTATCTTCGGGACAGGGCGACAAGAGACCCAGTACTTC,CASIFGTGRQETQYF